Following are 19 T cell receptor beta chains from one sample sequenced in a study of molecular identifiers for immune sequencing clone quantification. MiXCR was run by TCRdb on the PCR reads, yielding one entry per CDR3 protein. The data contain 600,000 to 650,000 distinct CDR3 sequences, 15% to 20% of them seen just once; the ten biggest clones take up roughly 0.83%. Sequencing input: naive CD8+ T cells from blood, with Jurkat cell RNA spiked in. The subset was: FACS-sorted CD8+CD4-CCR7+CD45RA+ naive T cells. Receptor source: a human donor in good health. Some libraries in this study had Jurkat cell RNA spiked in.

In regard to this clonotype: One base away lies a much larger clone, so this may be a sequencing read error. The chain links TRBV6-5 to TRBJ2-7; the D gene is possibly TRBD1 (6 bases). CDR1 is MNHEY, CDR2 SVGAGI, per germline. This CDR3 contains 14 residues. With 5 bases removed from V and 6 bases from J, the gap between germline ends came to 17 bases. DNA of the CDR3: TGTGCCAGCAGTCCAACAGGGTTTCCCTGCGAGCAGTACTTC. Amino acids: CASSPTGFPCEQYF.

This clonotype was observed at least ten times. The chain has TRBV15 and TRBJ1-1; TRBD1 aligns across 8 bases. This CDR3 contains 16 residues. Germline V gene data show CDR1 as LNHNV and CDR2 as YYDKDF (reference sequence). The ends lost 5 bases at V and 3 bases at J; junction bases unmatched: 11. The CDR3 spells CATSSDRGPVDTEAFF. The CDR3 coding sequence is TGTGCCACCAGCTCAGACAGGGGCCCCGTTGACACTGAAGCTTTCTTT.

There are a few counts of this clonotype. One junction end disagrees with the germline gene, perhaps due to a read error. The chain couples TRBV27 to TRBJ2-7; a weak D match, TRBD2 (5 bases). Germline V gene data show CDR1 as MNHEY and CDR2 as SMNVEV (reference sequence). This CDR3 has 13 amino acids. CDR3 DNA: TGTGCCAGCTGCGCGGGCCTCTCCTACGAGCGGTACTTC. Translation gives CASCAGLSYERYF.

Notes on this clonotype: This may be a read error: a much more frequent sequence differs by one nucleotide. The V call is TRBV12-5, the J call TRBJ2-3; TRBD2 matches at 15 bases. Germline V lookup: CDR1 LGHNT, CDR2 FRNRAP. The CDR3 is 18 amino acids. The CDR3 is CASGSTPIGTSGRHTRYF. CDR3 nucleotides: TGTGCTAGTGGTTCCACGCCCATCGGGACTAGCGGGAGGCATACGCGGTATTTT.

The chain has TRBV19 and TRBJ2-7; D tentatively fits TRBD1 or TRBD2 (5 bases each). The CDR3 extends over 13 amino acids. V was trimmed by 4 bases and J by 4 bases, leaving 11 bases between them. The germline CDR1 and CDR2 sequences are LNHDA and SQIVND (reference sequence). The chain's CDR3 is CASSTTGRYEQYF. CDR3 coding DNA: TGTGCCAGTAGTACTACGGGGCGGTACGAGCAGTACTTC.

Of note for this clonotype: A read error may produce the germline difference seen at one junction end. The chain links TRBV14 to TRBJ2-7, with D perhaps matching TRBD2 (6 bases). The germline V gene encodes CDR1 SGHDN and CDR2 FVKESK. CDR3 size: 13 residues. Here the CDR3 reads CASSLAASYERYF. As DNA, the CDR3 is TGTGCCAGCAGCCTAGCGGCCTCCTACGAGCGGTACTTC.

The table lists this clonotype with many counts. The chain is built from TRBV27 and TRBJ2-3; D unclear. Germline CDR1 is MNHEY and CDR2 is SMNVEV (reference sequence). The germline V and J ends were trimmed by 7 bases and 2 bases, with 4 bases remaining between them. The CDR3 sequence is 11 residues long. CDR3 region: CASTHTDTQYF. CDR3 DNA: TGTGCCAGCACCCACACAGATACGCAGTATTTT.

The chain couples TRBV12-2 to TRBJ1-1; TRBD1, as called in the table, went unchecked against the DNA. TRBV12-2 represents a pseudogene. The CDR3 is 17 amino acids. Here the CDR3 DNA reads TGTGCAAGTCGCTTATCGCTGGAGGGGACGCGGATCACTGAAGCTTTCTTT. As protein: CASRLSLEGTRITEAFF.

The genes are TRBV13 and TRBJ2-1; D gene unclear. The V gene lost 0 bases and the J gene lost 2 bases, with 11 bases spanning the gap. CDR3 size: 16 residues. Germline V gene sequence: CDR1 PRHDT, CDR2 FYEKMQ (reference sequence). CDR3 coding DNA: TGTGCCAGCAGCTTAGGGCAGCCGGACCCCTACAATGAGCAGTTCTTC. As protein: CASSLGQPDPYNEQFF.

This clonotype was found a few times. The J gene is TRBJ2-1, the V gene TRBV11-2, with D perhaps TRBD2 (6 bases). Germline CDR1 and CDR2: SGHAT and FQNNGV. V was pared by 3 bases and J by 15 bases, with 15 bases between. This CDR3 spans 12 amino acids. This chain's CDR3 is CASSFTSPVMFF. The CDR3 DNA follows: TGTGCCAGCAGCTTTACTAGCCCCGTAATGTTCTTC.

This clonotype has at least ten counts. The chain employs TRBV24-1 and TRBJ2-3; D ambiguous. The V gene's germline CDR1 is KGHDR and CDR2 SFDVKD. The V end lost 0 bases, the J end lost 0 bases, and 9 bases lay between the germline ends. CDR3 length: 16 residues. CDR3 protein: CATSDLPSASTDTQYF. The CDR3 nucleotides read TGTGCCACCAGTGATTTGCCGTCGGCTAGCACAGATACGCAGTATTTT.

This clonotype occurred a few times. This chain links TRBV27 with TRBJ1-5; 9 bases line up with TRBD1. The CDR3 runs 16 residues. V lost 0 bases and J lost 7; bases outside the gene matches: 7. Germline CDR1 reads MNHEY; CDR2 reads SMNVEV (reference sequence). The CDR3 bases are TGTGCCAGCAGTTTATCCGGACAGGGGCAGAGGCAGCCCCAGCATTTT. This encodes CASSLSGQGQRQPQHF.

This clonotype was observed once. A much larger clone differs from this one at a single base, so this may be a read error. The CDR3 loop reads CATSDSGGLGTQYF. The CDR3 nucleotides read TGTGCCACCAGTGATTCAGGGGGCCTAGGGACCCAGTACTTC. The chain couples TRBV24-1 to TRBJ2-5; 8 bases match TRBD1. CDR1 and CDR2 from the germline V gene are KGHDR and SFDVKD. The CDR3 has 14 residues. Trimming at V came to 2 bases and at J to 7 bases, leaving 5 bases not matched to a gene.

The V gene is TRBV5-1, the J gene TRBJ1-5; 8 nucleotides line up with TRBD1. The CDR3 loop spans 21 amino acids. The V and J ends lost 0 bases and 4 bases, in that order; junction bases with no gene match: 21. Germline-derived CDR1 and CDR2 are SGHRS and YFSETQ. CDR3 protein: CASSLALSISPGQGPNQPQHF. Here the CDR3 DNA reads TGCGCCAGCAGCTTGGCCCTCTCAATTTCCCCTGGACAGGGCCCAAATCAGCCCCAGCATTTT.

Ten or more counts support this clonotype. This chain links TRBV28 with TRBJ2-7; D is tentatively TRBD1 or TRBD2 (6 bases each). This CDR3 region has 13 residues. Germline V gene data show CDR1 as MDHEN and CDR2 as SYDVKM. Trimming removed 6 bases at V and 5 bases at J, with 14 bases between. In DNA, the CDR3 is TGTGCCAGCAGGCCCCGGGGGCATCACGAGCAGTACTTC. This encodes CASRPRGHHEQYF.

In this sample, this clonotype turned up many times. V is TRBV6-1 and J is TRBJ2-3; 7 positions agree with TRBD1. The J segment lost 3 bases and the V segment lost 8 bases, leaving 14 bases of the junction unmatched. CDR1 and CDR2 (germline): MNHNS, SASEGT. The CDR3 length is 16 residues. The CDR3 sequence is CASPPRTEQGTDTQYF. CDR3 nucleotide sequence: TGTGCCAGCCCGCCGCGAACGGAACAGGGGACAGATACGCAGTATTTT.

This clonotype occurred many times. The chain carries TRBV7-9 and TRBJ1-4; 9 bases match TRBD1. This CDR3 has 17 residues. Germline CDR1 and CDR2: SEHNR and FQNEAQ (reference sequence). The junction had 6 bases not matched to a gene; V was cut back by 4 bases and J by 0 bases. DNA of the CDR3: TGTGCCAGCAGCTCCCACAGGGGGCCCCCAACTAATGAAAAACTGTTTTTT. This encodes CASSSHRGPPTNEKLFF. The full variable domain, in which reference TRBV7-9 and TRBJ1-4 provide the parts outside the CDR3, is DTGVSQNPRHKITKRGQNVTFRCDPISEHNRLYWYRQTLGQGPEFLTYFQNEAQLEKSRLLSDRFSAERPKGSFSTLEIQRTEQGDSAMYLCASSSHRGPPTNEKLFFGSGTQLSVL.

As concerns this clonotype: An end of the junction differs from the germline gene, which may be a read error. V is TRBV12-3 or TRBV12-4 and J is TRBJ2-1; D perhaps matches TRBD1 (6 bases). The length of the CDR3 is 17 residues. CDR3 DNA: TGTGCCAGCAGTTTCGGAATCAGGGGACCCTATAGCGATGAGCAGCTCTTC. Residues: CASSFGIRGPYSDEQLF.

In its sample, this clonotype was seen a few times. A read error may be the cause here, since a much bigger clone is one base away. The chain links TRBV7-7 to TRBJ1-4, with 8 bases fitting TRBD1. Germline lookup yields CDR1 SSHAT and CDR2 FNYEAQ (reference sequence). The CDR3 consists of 15 residues. The CDR3 sequence is CASGPGTGVLEKLFF. The CDR3 nucleotides are TGTGCTAGCGGCCCCGGGACAGGCGTGCTTGAAAAACTGTTTTTT.